The 4 T cell receptor beta chains below all came from one sample that was sequenced in a study of human T cells and chemical hapten exposure. TCRdb independently ran MiXCR on the 5' RACE reads; one entry per CDR3 protein. The data show over 95,000 distinct CDR3 sequences, approximately 20% seen once. Before extraction, the whole blood was not fractionated, and total RNA was taken from it. These receptors originate from a human donor in good health.

The chain employs TRBV29-1 and TRBJ2-7; D is unresolved. This CDR3 has 13 residues. Trimming pared 6 bases from V and 7 bases from J, leaving 19 bases between. Germline V CDR1 and CDR2: SQVTM, ANQGSEA. The CDR3 bases are TGCAGCGTCCATACGGGCCCCTGGCGGGAGCAGTACTTC. Translating it yields CSVHTGPWREQYF.

This rearrangement joins TRBV10-3 to TRBJ2-3; maybe TRBD2 (6 bases). The V end lost 6 bases, the J end lost 0 bases, and 10 bases lay between the germline ends. The germline V gene has CDR1 ENHRY and CDR2 SYGVKD. The CDR3 contains 14 residues. CDR3 loop: CAISAGGSTDTQYF. Written as DNA, the CDR3 is TGTGCCATCAGCGCCGGAGGGAGCACAGATACGCAGTATTTT.

The CDR3: CAGALQETQYF. CDR3 coding DNA: TGTGCCGGTGCCCTGCAAGAGACCCAGTACTTC. The chain is built from TRBV6-1 and TRBJ2-5; D is ambiguous. Germline V CDR1 and CDR2: MNHNS, SASEGT. The CDR3 contains 11 residues. Between the trimmed V and J ends, which lost 11 bases and 2 bases, there was a span of 9 bases.

The V gene is TRBV6-5, the J gene TRBJ2-3; no reliable D call. CDR1 MNHEY and CDR2 SVGAGI come from the germline V gene. V was shortened by 0 bases and J by 0 bases, with 13 bases between the two germline ends. The CDR3 runs to 17 residues. The CDR3, as DNA: TGTGCCAGCAGTTACTCGCAGACAAGGGCTAGCACAGATACGCAGTATTTT. Translation: CASSYSQTRASTDTQYF.